The next 28 T cell receptor beta chains were all read from a single sample in a study of naive and memory T cell subsets. The library had UMIs added by 3' ligation of an oligonucleotide to TCR cDNA. Four PCR rounds used nested alpha and beta constant region primers plus the SP2 primer. TCRdb reprocessed the 5' RACE reads with MiXCR, giving one entry per CDR3 protein. The sample lists about 62,000 distinct CDR3 sequences; around 8% were seen once. These receptors came from a female donor in good health.

This clonotype has more than one count but fewer than ten. The chain couples TRBV29-1 to TRBJ2-1, with 14 nucleotides matching TRBD2. Losses at the gene ends were 7 bases for V and 4 bases for J; bases not matched to a gene: 6. Germline assignment: CDR1 SQVTM and CDR2 ANQGSEA. The CDR3 runs to 15 residues. CDR3 loop: CSAGTSGSVYNEQFF. CDR3 bases: TGCAGCGCCGGGACTAGCGGGAGCGTATACAATGAGCAGTTCTTC.

The V gene is TRBV10-3, the J gene TRBJ2-2; no clear D. Germline V CDR1 and CDR2: ENHRY, SYGVKD. The CDR3 has 16 residues. Trimming shortened V by 7 bases and J by 6 bases, and 21 bases separated the two germline ends. CDR3 sequence: CAIKGSSHVYAGELFF. As DNA, the CDR3 is TGTGCCATCAAGGGTTCGAGCCATGTGTATGCCGGGGAGCTGTTTTTT.

The gene calls are TRBV4-1 and TRBJ2-1, with 8 nucleotides matching TRBD2. The CDR3 is 15 amino acids. Trimming at V came to 8 bases and at J to 0 bases, leaving 6 bases not matched to a gene. Germline V CDR1 and CDR2: MGHRA, YSYEKL. The DNA for the CDR3 is TGCGCCAGCGGCAAGCGGGAGAGCTCCTACAATGAGCAGTTCTTC. It yields the protein CASGKRESSYNEQFF.

This clonotype occurred many times. This chain joins TRBV27 and TRBJ2-7; the D is unclear. The germline V gene has CDR1 MNHEY and CDR2 SMNVEV (reference sequence). V dropped 6 bases and J dropped 0 bases, with 15 bases sitting between them. The CDR3 is 15 amino acids. CDR3 nucleotides: TGTGCCAGCAGCAAGGAGATGTCCGGCTCCTACGAGCAGTACTTC. Its translation is CASSKEMSGSYEQYF.

This clonotype came up a few times. The chain employs TRBV13 and TRBJ2-2; 7 nucleotides match TRBD1. From germline, CDR1 is PRHDT and CDR2 FYEKMQ (reference sequence). With V trimmed by 5 bases and J by 0 bases, 6 bases remained unmatched. This CDR3 spans 16 amino acids. CDR3 DNA sequence: TGTGCCAGCAGCCACTCCGGGACAGCGAACACCGGGGAGCTGTTTTTT. Translating it yields CASSHSGTANTGELFF.

Only a few counts were recorded for this clonotype. The V gene is TRBV6-5, the J gene TRBJ1-2; no clear D gene. With 7 bases removed from V and 8 bases from J, the gap between germline ends came to 26 bases. Germline V gives CDR1 MNHEY, CDR2 SVGAGI. The CDR3 has 16 amino acids. The CDR3, as DNA: TGTGCCAGCACCTCATTATACAGAGACGCGCTGGGGGGCTACACCTTC. Its translation: CASTSLYRDALGGYTF.

The chain combines TRBV11-1 with TRBJ2-1; either TRBD1 or TRBD2 may supply D (5 bases each). Germline lookup yields CDR1 SGHAT and CDR2 FQDESV (reference sequence). Trimming took 5 bases from V and 7 from J, leaving 15 bases between them. The CDR3 is made up of 14 amino acids. In DNA, the CDR3 is TGTGCCAGCAGCACCCCGGGACGGAGGAATGAGCAGTTCTTC. Translating it yields CASSTPGRRNEQFF.

V usage is TRBV7-2 and J usage is TRBJ2-5; 7 bases agree with TRBD2. The germline V gene encodes CDR1 SGHTA and CDR2 FQGNSA. The CDR3 runs to 17 residues. V trimming: 0 bases; J trimming: 0 bases; junction bases outside the gene matches: 7. CDR3: CASSLAGLAAYQETQYF. For the CDR3, the DNA is TGTGCCAGCAGCTTAGCAGGGCTAGCGGCCTACCAAGAGACCCAGTACTTC. Complete variable domain (other parts from reference TRBV7-2 and TRBJ2-5): GAGVSQSPSNKVTEKGKDVELRCDPISGHTALYWYRQSLGQGLEFLIYFQGNSAPDKSGLPSDRFSAERTGGSVSTLTIQRTQQEDSAVYLCASSLAGLAAYQETQYFGPGTRLLVL.

A few counts support this clonotype. The chain links TRBV11-2 to TRBJ1-1, with D hard to call. The germline CDR1 and CDR2 sequences are SGHAT and FQNNGV. The V gene lost 1 base and the J gene lost 3 bases, with 6 bases spanning the gap. This CDR3 region has 13 residues. The DNA of the CDR3 is TGTGCCAGCAGCTTAGGGCAGGACACTGAAGCTTTCTTT. It yields the protein CASSLGQDTEAFF.

There are a few counts of this clonotype. This chain links TRBV28 with TRBJ2-4; 11 nucleotides agree with TRBD2. The CDR3 contains 14 residues. Germline trimming cut 8 bases from V and 7 bases from J; bases unmatched to any gene: 7. CDR1 MDHEN and CDR2 SYDVKM come from the germline V gene. CDR3 sequence (DNA): TGTGCCAGCCGAACTAGCGGGAGATGTAACATTCAGTACTTC. It specifies CASRTSGRCNIQYF.

This clonotype came up a few times. This chain uses TRBV15 with TRBJ2-1; TRBD1 matches at 9 bases. This CDR3 contains 14 residues. From germline, CDR1 is LNHNV and CDR2 YYDKDF (reference sequence). V shed 5 bases and J 8 bases; nucleotides not matched to a gene: 7. In DNA form, the CDR3 reads TGTGCCACCAGCTCCCGGACAGGGGAATATGAGCAGTTCTTC. The encoded protein is CATSSRTGEYEQFF.

At least ten counts were recorded for this clonotype. The J gene is TRBJ2-2, the V gene TRBV13; D is undetermined. This CDR3 comprises 14 residues. Germline loops: CDR1 PRHDT, CDR2 FYEKMQ (reference sequence). The germline V and J ends were trimmed by 3 bases and 2 bases, with 7 bases remaining between them. CDR3 coding DNA: TGTGCCAGCAGCTTCTCGGTTAACACCGGGGAGCTGTTTTTT. Encoded protein: CASSFSVNTGELFF.

This clonotype has just a few counts. The genes are TRBV29-1 and TRBJ1-5; D is undetermined. The V and J ends lost 6 bases and 11 bases respectively, with 14 bases between them. This CDR3 contains 11 residues. Per the germline V gene, CDR1 is SQVTM and CDR2 is ANQGSEA. For the CDR3, the DNA is TGCAGCGTCCCCCTCGGCACGGCCCAGCATTTT. Protein product: CSVPLGTAQHF.

This chain links TRBV7-2 with TRBJ2-7, with 11 bases lining up with TRBD2. V dropped 1 base and J dropped 2; count of bases not matched to a gene: 4. The CDR3 has 16 residues. CDR1 and CDR2 (germline): SGHTA, FQGNSA. The CDR3 region is CASSLGASGRTYEQYF. The DNA of the CDR3 is TGTGCCAGCAGCTTAGGGGCTAGCGGGAGGACCTACGAGCAGTACTTC. The full variable domain, its missing parts supplied by reference TRBV7-2 and TRBJ2-7, is GAGVSQSPSNKVTEKGKDVELRCDPISGHTALYWYRQSLGQGLEFLIYFQGNSAPDKSGLPSDRFSAERTGGSVSTLTIQRTQQEDSAVYLCASSLGASGRTYEQYFGPGTRLTVT.

At least ten counts were recorded for this clonotype. The chain uses TRBV7-2 and TRBJ1-3, with D tentatively TRBD1 (6 bases). Deletions cut 1 base from V and 16 bases from J, with 11 bases between. The length of the CDR3 is 11 residues. Germline lookup yields CDR1 SGHTA and CDR2 FQGNSA. CDR3 protein: CASSLGGHWYF. CDR3 DNA sequence: TGTGCCAGCAGCTTAGGGGGACATTGGTATTTT.

This clonotype was picked up many times. The genes are TRBV6-2 or TRBV6-3 and TRBJ2-1, with TRBD2 matching over 10 bases. The germline gives CDR1 MNHEY, CDR2 SVGEGT. The CDR3 sequence is 15 residues long. The V segment lost 2 bases and the J segment 8 bases; nucleotides outside the gene matches: 6. CDR3 bases: TGTGCCAGCAGTTACCCGGCTAGCGGGAGTGATGAGCAGTTCTTC. Translation: CASSYPASGSDEQFF.

In its sample, this clonotype was seen many times. The chain recombines TRBV29-1 with TRBJ2-1; TRBD2 aligns across 9 bases. Germline-derived CDR1 and CDR2 are SQVTM and ANQGSEA. The CDR3 has 14 residues. V shed 6 bases, J shed 4 bases, and the junction held 7 bases outside the gene matches. The CDR3 coding sequence is TGCAGCGTCCTACCCCTAGCGGGATACAATGAGCAGTTCTTC. It is translated as CSVLPLAGYNEQFF.

This clonotype was found many times. DNA for the CDR3: TGTGCCAGCAGCTCCCGACTAGCGGGAAGCCTATACAATGAGCAGTTCTTC. Translation: CASSSRLAGSLYNEQFF. This rearrangement joins TRBV7-8 to TRBJ2-1, with 11 bases identical to TRBD2. The J segment lost 4 bases and the V segment lost 4 bases, leaving 9 bases of the junction unmatched. Looked up from germline, CDR1 is SGHVS and CDR2 is FQNEAQ. This CDR3 comprises 17 residues.

This chain joins TRBV28 and TRBJ1-3; D is undetermined. Between the trimmed V and J ends, which lost 5 bases and 2 bases, there was a span of 19 bases. Per the germline V gene, CDR1 is MDHEN and CDR2 is SYDVKM. The CDR3 sequence is 17 residues long. The CDR3 DNA reads as TGTGCCAGCAGTCGAAATGGGGTTAACAGTCCTGGAAACACCATATATTTT. Amino acids: CASSRNGVNSPGNTIYF.

The V and J genes are TRBV7-3 and TRBJ2-1, with no clear D. V lost 4 bases to trimming and J lost 4 bases, with 17 bases between them. CDR3 length: 16 residues. Germline CDR1 and CDR2: SGHTA and FQGTGA. The DNA of the CDR3 is TGTGCCAGCAGCTCCTCGCTCGCGGCGACTTACAATGAGCAGTTCTTC. Translation: CASSSSLAATYNEQFF.

This clonotype came up a few times. The V and J genes are TRBV29-1 and TRBJ2-4; D may match TRBD1 or TRBD2 (7 bases each). The germline V gene encodes CDR1 SQVTM and CDR2 ANQGSEA. This CDR3 contains 13 residues. V dropped 6 bases and J dropped 7 bases, with 16 bases sitting between them. The CDR3 region is CSVGWQGGNIQYF. CDR3 DNA: TGCAGCGTCGGTTGGCAGGGGGGGAACATTCAGTACTTC.

Details on this clonotype: A read error is possible here, since a much larger clone lies one base away. V is TRBV5-5 and J is TRBJ1-2; no firm D call. The germline gives CDR1 SGHKS, CDR2 YYEKEE (reference sequence). With 3 bases removed from V and 3 bases from J, the gap between germline ends came to 21 bases. This CDR3 comprises 17 residues. DNA for the CDR3: TGTGCCAGCAGCTCTTACGAGGCCACCACATCTGACTATGGCTACACCTTC. This gives the protein CASSSYEATTSDYGYTF. The entire variable domain, with the rest obtained from reference TRBV5-5 and TRBJ1-2, is as follows: DAGVTQSPTHLIKTRGQQVTLRCSPISGHKSVSWYQQVLGQGPQFIFQYYEKEERGRGNFPDRFSARQFPNYSSELNVNALLLGDSALYLCASSSYEATTSDYGYTFGSGTRLTVV.

In this sample, this clonotype turned up many times. The chain carries TRBV6-5 and TRBJ2-1, with TRBD1 matching 8 bases. The germline CDR1 and CDR2 sequences are MNHEY and SVGAGI. V shed 3 bases and J 4 bases; nucleotides not matched to a gene: 5. The CDR3 has 15 residues. Written as DNA, the CDR3 is TGTGCCAGCAGTTATGGCAGGGGGCGGTACAATGAGCAGTTCTTC. Translated: CASSYGRGRYNEQFF.

The rearrangement uses TRBV12-3 or TRBV12-4 and TRBJ1-4; D not certain. V was clipped by 2 bases and J by 6 bases, with 7 bases between them. The CDR3 length is 13 residues. The CDR3 here is CASSLRRDEKLFF. CDR3 bases: TGTGCCAGCAGTTTACGGAGAGATGAAAAACTGTTTTTT.

The chain has TRBV6-2 or TRBV6-3 and TRBJ2-2; 8 bases map to TRBD1. Per the germline V gene, CDR1 is MNHEY and CDR2 is SVGEGT. J gave up 6 bases and V 3 bases, and 6 bases lay outside the gene matches. The length of the CDR3 is 15 residues. The CDR3 region is CASSYEDREAGELFF. CDR3 in DNA: TGTGCCAGCAGTTATGAGGACAGGGAGGCCGGGGAGCTGTTTTTT.

In its sample, this clonotype was seen once. A much more abundant neighbour one base away suggests this may be a read error. This sequence joins TRBV3-1 and TRBJ1-1; D uncertain. This CDR3 has 12 amino acids. Trimming cost V 1 base and J 10 bases, with 10 bases left between them. Germline V CDR1 and CDR2: LGHDT, YNNKEL (reference sequence). The CDR3 sequence is CASSQVPNVAFF. In DNA, the CDR3 is TGTGCCAGCAGCCAAGTGCCAAATGTAGCTTTCTTT.

This clonotype came up many times. V usage is TRBV28 and J usage is TRBJ1-3; possibly TRBD1 for D (6 bases). The germline V gene encodes CDR1 MDHEN and CDR2 SYDVKM. This CDR3 region has 17 residues. Trimming removed 3 bases at V and 7 bases at J, with 22 bases between. CDR3: CASSFQGRLEGRNTIYF. CDR3 in DNA: TGTGCCAGCAGTTTTCAGGGGAGGTTGGAGGGACGCAACACCATATATTTT.

This clonotype was counted at least ten times. The chain combines TRBV10-3 with TRBJ1-1; no definite D call. V dropped 10 bases and J dropped 0 bases, with 9 bases sitting between them. Germline CDR1 and CDR2: ENHRY and SYGVKD. The CDR3 is made up of 12 amino acids. This CDR3 is CATAPMNTEAFF. The CDR3 DNA sequence: TGTGCCACCGCACCGATGAACACTGAAGCTTTCTTT.